This TCR beta chain was observed in a study of human T cells and chemical hapten exposure (dated by TCRdb to about 2021). Some background on the complete study: For sensitization, 2% DPC in acetone was applied to a roughly 2 cm by roughly 2 cm area of upper inner arm skin. Alopecia areata with under or over 50% scalp involvement, alopecia totalis and alopecia universalis were represented in the patient cohort, which was mostly female. Libraries were combined into a pool for sequencing, and differences in TCR yield between samples came mainly from small differences in library volumes within the pool. Blood for TCR sequencing was provided by twenty-nine alopecia patients at one to four time points (pre-sensitization, 2, 6 and 24 weeks). Blood samples were taken from patients before sensitization (week 0) and at 2, 6 and about 24 weeks after DPC sensitization. Peripheral blood TCR repertoire changes were tracked in vivo in alopecia patients during primary and secondary sensitization to the hapten diphenylcyclopropenone (DPC). Patients additionally received weekly therapeutic DPC doses to the scalp throughout the roughly 25-week study period. Patch testing was performed on the upper back with Finn chambers containing 0.01% DPC, and the patch tests were scored after 6 days according to International Contact Dermatitis Research Group standards. What the authors observed across the whole study: Because all patients had alopecia, a presumed autoimmune disease, the immune response of the patients might differ from that of healthy individuals. Patch test score was positively correlated with the number of PT1 expanded TCRs, with significance at thresholds 8, 16 and 32 but not at 4. Significantly more large CDR3 similarity clusters were formed by expanded TCRs than by pre-sensitization or healthy control sets, consistent with antigen-driven responses. DPC sensitization did not change the number of TCRs with a frequency above 1 in 1000, and there was no evidence of changes in global repertoire structure. After repeated subsampling, the strength of the expansion versus patch-test correlation and the threshold at which it became significant changed.

This specimen's time point label, per the study, means: pre-sensitization, week 0. The intended sense of this specimen's treatment or condition label: therapeutic diphenylcyclopropenone sensitization with weekly scalp DPC. Blood at each patch-test visit was drawn before the patch test was applied. Patients were considered eligible if aged 18 to 70, diagnosed with alopecia and deemed suitable for DPC therapy, and patients were excluded if pregnant. Total RNA was isolated from unfractionated whole blood collected in Tempus Blood RNA tubes. This clonotype was observed a few times. Its specific antigen is unknown. No base qualities exist here, and no much larger clone lies one base off it. CDR1 and CDR2, per the germline V gene (reference sequence), are SEHNR and FQNEAQ. From the cysteine through the phenylalanine, the CDR3 covers 15 amino acids. Only CDR3 DNA remains: 45 bases, in frame from the first base. At the junction V is shortened by 2 bases and J by 5 bases, with 13 bases in between.

The library was made by RACE. The instrument given in TCRdb is NextSeq 500. During library preparation, unique molecular identifiers were attached to individual cDNA molecules so that TCRs could be counted quantitatively and reproducibly. For every blood RNA sample, sequencing covered both the TCR alpha and TCR beta chains. The original methods were these. A median of around 100,000 TCRs per sample was observed, with a range of about 23,224 to 700,000. The Decombinator software suite was used to annotate V, J and CDR3 in the TCR reads. Every sample was subsampled to the same number of TCRs (28,000) for the PS versus PT1 abundance plots. Expanded TCRs were defined as absent before sensitization and observed at least eight times at the 2-week time point. The public reads were reanalyzed by TCRdb: fastp trimming at Q25, MiXCR alignment, in-frame beta chains only. Rows with a matching CDR3 protein are joined into one entry that keeps the most common DNA and genes. These V and J calls derive from TCRdb rather than the authors' analysis. The sample table lists 99,000 or so distinct CDR3 sequences, roughly a tenth of them with a count of one. Of the sample, around 3.1% falls within the top ten clones.

Sequences were derived from whole blood, sampled in connection with sensitization to the hapten diphenylcyclopropenone (DPC). This receptor was identified in a woman in her sixties or seventies with alopecia areata. Some clones in this sample may be carry-over from other donors' samples. In this chain, TRBV7-9 is recombined with TRBJ2-1, with the D assignment possibly TRBD1 or TRBD2, given 6 matching bases for each. The CDR3 here reads CASSLFRGPNNEQFF. The bases are TGTGCCAGCAGCTTATTCCGGGGGCCTAACAATGAGCAGTTCTTC.